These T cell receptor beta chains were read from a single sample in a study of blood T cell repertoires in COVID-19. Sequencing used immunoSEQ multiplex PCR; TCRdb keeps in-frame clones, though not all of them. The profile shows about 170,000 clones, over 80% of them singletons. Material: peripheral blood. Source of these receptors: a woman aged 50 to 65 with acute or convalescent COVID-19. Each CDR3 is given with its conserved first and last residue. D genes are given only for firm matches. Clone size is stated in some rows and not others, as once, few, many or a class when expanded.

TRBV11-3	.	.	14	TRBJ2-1	TGTGCCAGCAGCTTGGGGGGTGCCTACAATGAGCAGTTCTTC	CASSLGGAYNEQFF
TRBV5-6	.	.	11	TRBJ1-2	TGTGCCAGCAGCTTGGAGGGGGGCTACACCTTC	CASSLEGGYTF
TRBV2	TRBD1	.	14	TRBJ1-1	TGTGCCAGCAGGGAGACAGGGACTTACACTGAAGCTTTCTTT	CASRETGTYTEAFF
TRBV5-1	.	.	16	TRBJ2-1	TGCGCCAGCAGCTTGGAGCAGGGCTTAGGGTACAATGAGCAGTTCTTC	CASSLEQGLGYNEQFF
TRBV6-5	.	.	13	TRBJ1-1	TGTGCCAGCAGGGGAGGGCTCGGCACTGAAGCTTTCTTT	CASRGGLGTEAFF
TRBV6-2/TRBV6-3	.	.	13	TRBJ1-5	TGTGCCAGCAGCAGGACACTATATCAGCCCCAGCATTTT	CASSRTLYQPQHF
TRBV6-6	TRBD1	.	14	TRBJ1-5	TGTGCCAGCAGCCGGGACAGCCTCAATCAGCCCCAGCATTTT	CASSRDSLNQPQHF
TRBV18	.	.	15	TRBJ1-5	TGTGCCAGCTCAACGACAGCCGAGGGCAATCAGCCCCAGCATTTT	CASSTTAEGNQPQHF
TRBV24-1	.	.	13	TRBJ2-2	TGTGCCACCAGTGACACGAACACCGGGGAGCTGTTTTTT	CATSDTNTGELFF
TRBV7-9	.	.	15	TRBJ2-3	TGTGCCAGCAGTATCCAGGGGGAGGGCACAGATACGCAGTATTTT	CASSIQGEGTDTQYF
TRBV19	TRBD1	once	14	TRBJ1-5	TGTGCCAGTAGTGTCAGACAGGGGGGTCAGCCCCAGCATTTT	CASSVRQGGQPQHF
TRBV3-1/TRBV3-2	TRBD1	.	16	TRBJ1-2	TGTGCCAGCAGCCAAGACCGGGACAGGGTTGCAGGTGGCTACACCTTC	CASSQDRDRVAGGYTF
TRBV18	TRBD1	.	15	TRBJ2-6	TGTGCCAGCGGGACAGGGGGCTCTGGGGCCAACGTCCTGACTTTC	CASGTGGSGANVLTF
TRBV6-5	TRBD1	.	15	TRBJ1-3	TGTGCCAGCAGTTACGGACAGGGCTGGGGAAACACCATATATTTT	CASSYGQGWGNTIYF
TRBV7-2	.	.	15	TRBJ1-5	TGTGCCAGCAGCTTCAGACACCGGTGGAATCAGCCCCAGCATTTT	CASSFRHRWNQPQHF
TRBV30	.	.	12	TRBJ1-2	TGTGCCTGGAGCCTCGGAGGGTATGGCTACACCTTC	CAWSLGGYGYTF
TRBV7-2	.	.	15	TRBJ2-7	TGTGCCAGCAGCTTGGCAGGTGGGGGGGCGCGAGAGCAGTACTTC	CASSLAGGGAREQYF
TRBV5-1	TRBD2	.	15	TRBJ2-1	TGCGCCAGCAGCCCCGGGGGGTCGTCCTACAATGAGCAGTTCTTC	CASSPGGSSYNEQFF
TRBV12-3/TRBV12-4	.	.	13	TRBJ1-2	TGTGCCAGCAGTTTAGTGGCAACCTATGGCTACACCTTC	CASSLVATYGYTF
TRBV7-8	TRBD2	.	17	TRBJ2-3	TGTGCCAGCAGCCGCCACCAAAAGGCCCTAGCGGCAGATACGCAGTATTTT	CASSRHQKALAADTQYF
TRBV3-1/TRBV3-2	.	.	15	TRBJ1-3	TGTGCCAGCAGCCAAGGAGGGTTACCTGGAAACACCATATATTTT	CASSQGGLPGNTIYF
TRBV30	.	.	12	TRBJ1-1	TGTGCCTGGACTAGGGAGGCAGGGCCTGCTTTCTTT	CAWTREAGPAFF
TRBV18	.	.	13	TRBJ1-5	TGTGCCAGCTCACCCAGCCTGGGGGACTCCCAGCATTTT	CASSPSLGDSQHF
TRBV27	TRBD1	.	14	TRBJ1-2	TGTGCCAGCAGTGAACAGGGGGCGGGCTATGGCTACACCTTC	CASSEQGAGYGYTF
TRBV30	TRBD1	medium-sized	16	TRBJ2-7	TGTGCCTGGAGTGGAAACCTTAATCGGGACAGCTACGAGCAGTACTTC	CAWSGNLNRDSYEQYF
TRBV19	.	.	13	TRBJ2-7	TGTGCCAGTAGTAGTGGCACCTCCTACGAGCAGTACTTC	CASSSGTSYEQYF
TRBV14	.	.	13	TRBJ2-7	TGTGCCAGCGGATGGGGCCCCTCCTACGAGCAGTACTTC	CASGWGPSYEQYF
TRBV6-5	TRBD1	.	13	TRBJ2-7	TGTGCCAGCGCCAGGGGGCGGACCTACGAGCAGTACTTC	CASARGRTYEQYF
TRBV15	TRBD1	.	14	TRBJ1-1	TGTGCCACCAGCACGACAGGGGAGGCCACTGAAGCTTTCTTT	CATSTTGEATEAFF
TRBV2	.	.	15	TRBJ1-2	TGTGCCAGCAGCTGGACTGAGTTAGCTAACTATGGCTACACCTTC	CASSWTELANYGYTF
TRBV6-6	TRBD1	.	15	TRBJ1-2	TGTGCCAGCAGTTCGCGGGACAGGGGCGGCTATGGCTACACCTTC	CASSSRDRGGYGYTF
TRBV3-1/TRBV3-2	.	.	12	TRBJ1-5	TGTGCCAGCAGCCAAGGAGGCCAGCCCCAGCATTTT	CASSQGGQPQHF
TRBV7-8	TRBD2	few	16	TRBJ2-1	TGTGCCAGCAGCCCTCGGGAGGGACGGCTCTACAATGAGCAGTTCTTC	CASSPREGRLYNEQFF
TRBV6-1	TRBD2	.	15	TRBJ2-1	TGTGCCAGCAGTGAACTAGCGGGAGCCAGGAATGAGCAGTTCTTC	CASSELAGARNEQFF
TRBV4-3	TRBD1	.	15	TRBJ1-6	TGCGCCAGCAGCCAGGGAAACAGGGGATGGTCACCCCTCCACTTT	CASSQGNRGWSPLHF
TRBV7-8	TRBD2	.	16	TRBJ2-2	TGTGCCAGCAGCTGGACTAGCGGGGGGGTGGCCGGGGAGCTGTTTTTT	CASSWTSGGVAGELFF
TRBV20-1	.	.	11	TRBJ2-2	TGCAGTGCTAGCAGCACCGGGGAGCTGTTTTTT	CSASSTGELFF
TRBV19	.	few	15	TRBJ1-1	TGTGCCAGTAGGCGACAGGCTTTTGGGAGCACTGAAGCTTTCTTT	CASRRQAFGSTEAFF
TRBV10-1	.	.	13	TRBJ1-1	TGCGCCAGCAGGGACAGCCTGGGGGCAGAAGCTTTCTTT	CASRDSLGAEAFF
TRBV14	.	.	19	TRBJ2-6	TGTGCCAGCAGCCAAGATCTACACAGACCGAGCTCTGGGGCCAACGTCCTGACTTTC	CASSQDLHRPSSGANVLTF
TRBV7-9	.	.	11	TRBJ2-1	TGTGCCAGCAGCCACTACAATGAGCAGTTCTTC	CASSHYNEQFF
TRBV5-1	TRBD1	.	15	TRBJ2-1	TGCGCCAGCAGCTGGGACAGGGCTATCAACAATGAGCAGTTCTTC	CASSWDRAINNEQFF
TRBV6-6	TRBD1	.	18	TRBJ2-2	TGTGCCAGCAGTCCGACAGGGGCCTATCTACGGGACACCGGGGAGCTGTTTTTT	CASSPTGAYLRDTGELFF
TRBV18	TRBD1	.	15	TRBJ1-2	TGTGCCAGCTCACATGGCCGACAGGGATACTATGGCTACACCTTC	CASSHGRQGYYGYTF
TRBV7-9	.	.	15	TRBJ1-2	TGTGCCAGCAGCTTAGAGGCAGGGATAAACTATGGCTACACCTTC	CASSLEAGINYGYTF
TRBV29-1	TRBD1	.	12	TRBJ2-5	TGCAGCGTTTCGACAGGGGTAGAGACCCAGTACTTC	CSVSTGVETQYF
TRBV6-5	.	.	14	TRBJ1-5	TGTGCCAGCACCGAGCGGGGTATAGGTCAGCCCCAGCATTTT	CASTERGIGQPQHF
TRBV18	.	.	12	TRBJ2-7	TGTGCCAGCTCACGACGGGAGCTCGAGCAGTACTTC	CASSRRELEQYF
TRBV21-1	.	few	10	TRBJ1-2	TGTGCCAGCCGGCGGTATGGCTACACCTTC	CASRRYGYTF
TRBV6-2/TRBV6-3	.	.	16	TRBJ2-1	TGTGCCAGCAGTTACGTTAGGGGTGGCTCCTACAATGAGCAGTTCTTC	CASSYVRGGSYNEQFF
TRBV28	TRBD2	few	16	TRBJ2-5	TGTGCCAGCAGTCCCACTCTAGCGGGGGAAGGGGAGACCCAGTACTTC	CASSPTLAGEGETQYF
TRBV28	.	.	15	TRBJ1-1	TGTGCCAGCAGTTTGGCAGGGGTCTGGGACACTGAAGCTTTCTTT	CASSLAGVWDTEAFF
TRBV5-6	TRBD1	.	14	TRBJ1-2	TGTGCCAGCAGCTTCGGACAGGGCAGAGGTGGCTACACCTTC	CASSFGQGRGGYTF
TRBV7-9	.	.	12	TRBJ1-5	TGTGCCAGCAGCAGTCAGACAGGAACCCAGCATTTT	CASSSQTGTQHF
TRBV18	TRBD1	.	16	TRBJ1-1	TGTGCCAGCTCACCAGGCAGGGGGCGCTCTGTTACTGAAGCTTTCTTT	CASSPGRGRSVTEAFF
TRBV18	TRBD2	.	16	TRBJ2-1	TGTGCCAGCTCTCCAGCTTTAGCGGGGGTAGGCAATGAGCAGTTCTTC	CASSPALAGVGNEQFF